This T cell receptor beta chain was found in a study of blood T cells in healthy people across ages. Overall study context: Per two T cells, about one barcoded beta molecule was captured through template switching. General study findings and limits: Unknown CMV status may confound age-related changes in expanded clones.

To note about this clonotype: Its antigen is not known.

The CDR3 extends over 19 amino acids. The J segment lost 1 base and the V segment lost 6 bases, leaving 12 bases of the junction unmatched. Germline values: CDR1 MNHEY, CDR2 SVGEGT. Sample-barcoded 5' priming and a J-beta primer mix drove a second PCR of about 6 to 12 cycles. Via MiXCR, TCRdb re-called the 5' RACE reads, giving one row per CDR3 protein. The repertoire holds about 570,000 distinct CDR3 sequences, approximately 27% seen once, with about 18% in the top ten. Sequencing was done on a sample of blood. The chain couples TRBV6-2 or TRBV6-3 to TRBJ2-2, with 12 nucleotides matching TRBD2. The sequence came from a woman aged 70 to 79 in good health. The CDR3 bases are TGTGCCAGCAGACCTCCGACTCGACTAGCGGGGGTGAACACCGGGGAGCTGTTTTTT. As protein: CASRPPTRLAGVNTGELFF.